The source of this T cell receptor (beta chain) is a study of lymphopenia after photon versus proton radiotherapy. General observations from the study: Only patients who died were analyzed for survival; proton advantage is unproven. Larger post-nadir TCR diversity loss correlated inversely with survival in deceased patients. Proton therapy kept repertoires fairly stable, unlike photons, which gained effector/memory cells. After lymphocyte nadir, photon-treated repertoires showed oligoclonal expansion, especially CD8+ Temra.

TCRdb keeps only in-frame clones here, not all; method: immunoSEQ multiplex PCR. In the table there are around 62,000 clones, approximately 88% of which are singletons. This CDR3 comprises 15 residues. CDR1 and CDR2 (germline): SEHNR, FQNEAQ (reference sequence). V was pared by 3 bases and J by 5 bases, with 7 bases of the junction left unmatched. A word on this clone: Its specificity is unknown.

The sequences come from peripheral blood, collected from a patient treated with proton-based radiotherapy. This chain connects TRBV7-9 to TRBJ2-1; 7 nucleotides match TRBD2. The clonotype comes from a man in his 60s with pancreatic cancer. CDR3 sequence (DNA): TGTGCCAGCAGCTTGATTAAGACTAGCAACAATGAGCAGTTCTTC. This translates into CASSLIKTSNNEQFF.